The T cell receptor (beta chain) under discussion was sequenced for a study of T cell changes during pregnancy in multiple sclerosis. With V trimmed by 3 bases and J by 4 bases, 6 bases remained unmatched. This CDR3 is 16 amino acids long. Germline lookup yields CDR1 MNHEY and CDR2 SMNVEV (reference sequence). Assay used: immunoSEQ multiplex PCR; TCRdb lists only in-frame clones, some missing. The sample carries around 58,000 clones, around nine tenths recorded once. The TCR sequence derives from a female donor with multiple sclerosis, enrolled in a pregnancy study. The chain employs TRBV27 and TRBJ2-3; 11 bases are shared with TRBD2. Sequences were derived from peripheral blood, sampled before pregnancy. CDR3 protein: CASSFLTSGEADTQYF. The CDR3 nucleotides read TGTGCCAGCAGTTTCCTGACTAGCGGGGAGGCAGATACGCAGTATTTT.